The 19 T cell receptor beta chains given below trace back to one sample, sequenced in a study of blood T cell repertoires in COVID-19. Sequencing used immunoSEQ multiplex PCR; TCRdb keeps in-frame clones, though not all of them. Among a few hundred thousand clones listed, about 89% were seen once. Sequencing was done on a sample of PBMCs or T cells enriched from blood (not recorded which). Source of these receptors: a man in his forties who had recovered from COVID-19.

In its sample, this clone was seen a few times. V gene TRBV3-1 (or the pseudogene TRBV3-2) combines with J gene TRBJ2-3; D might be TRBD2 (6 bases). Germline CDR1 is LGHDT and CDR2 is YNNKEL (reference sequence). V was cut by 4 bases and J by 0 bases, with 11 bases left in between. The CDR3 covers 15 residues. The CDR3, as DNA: TGTGCCAGCAGCCGACTAGTCGCTAGCACAGATACGCAGTATTTT. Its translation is CASSRLVASTDTQYF.

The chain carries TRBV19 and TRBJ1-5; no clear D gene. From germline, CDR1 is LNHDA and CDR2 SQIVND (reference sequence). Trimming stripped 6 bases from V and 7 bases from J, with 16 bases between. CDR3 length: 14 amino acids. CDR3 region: CASSPGRLWQPQHF. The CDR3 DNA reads TGTGCCAGTAGCCCCGGCAGGTTATGGCAGCCCCAGCATTTT.

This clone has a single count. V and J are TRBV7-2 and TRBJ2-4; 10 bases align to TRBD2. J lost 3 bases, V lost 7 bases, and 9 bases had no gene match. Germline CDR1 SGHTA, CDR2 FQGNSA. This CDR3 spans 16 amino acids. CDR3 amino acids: CASKAGGPSDKNIQYF. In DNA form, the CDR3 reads TGTGCCAGCAAAGCGGGGGGGCCTTCGGACAAAAACATTCAGTACTTC.

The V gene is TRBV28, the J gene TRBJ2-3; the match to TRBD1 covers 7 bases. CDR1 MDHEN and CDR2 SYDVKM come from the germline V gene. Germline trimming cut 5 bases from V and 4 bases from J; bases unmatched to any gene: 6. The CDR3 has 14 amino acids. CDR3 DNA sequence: TGTGCCAGCAGTCTTTGGACAGGAGCAGATACGCAGTATTTT. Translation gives CASSLWTGADTQYF.

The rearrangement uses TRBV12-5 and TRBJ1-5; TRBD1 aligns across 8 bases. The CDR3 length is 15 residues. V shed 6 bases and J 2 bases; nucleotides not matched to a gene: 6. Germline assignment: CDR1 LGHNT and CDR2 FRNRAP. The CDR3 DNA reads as TGTGCTAGTGGCAGTGACAGGGGAGGCAATCAGCCCCAGCATTTT. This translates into CASGSDRGGNQPQHF.

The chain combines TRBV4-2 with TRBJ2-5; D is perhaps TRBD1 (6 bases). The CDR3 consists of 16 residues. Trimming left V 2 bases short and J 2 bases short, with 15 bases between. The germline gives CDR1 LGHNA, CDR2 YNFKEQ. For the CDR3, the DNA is TGTGCCAGCAGCCAATCCCTCGGGACATATCAAGAGACCCAGTACTTC. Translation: CASSQSLGTYQETQYF.

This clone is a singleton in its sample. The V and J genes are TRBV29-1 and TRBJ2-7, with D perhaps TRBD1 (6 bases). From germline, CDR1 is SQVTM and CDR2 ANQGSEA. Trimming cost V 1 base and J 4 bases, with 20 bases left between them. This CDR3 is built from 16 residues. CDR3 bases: TGCAGCGTTGAAGGGGCCGACAGGTTAGGCACTTACGAGCAGTACTTC. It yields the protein CSVEGADRLGTYEQYF.

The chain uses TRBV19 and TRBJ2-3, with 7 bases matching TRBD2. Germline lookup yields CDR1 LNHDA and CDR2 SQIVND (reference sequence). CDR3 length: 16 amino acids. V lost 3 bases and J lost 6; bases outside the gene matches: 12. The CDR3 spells CASSMGPGEGSDTQYF. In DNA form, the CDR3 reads TGTGCCAGTAGTATGGGCCCGGGGGAGGGCTCCGATACGCAGTATTTT.

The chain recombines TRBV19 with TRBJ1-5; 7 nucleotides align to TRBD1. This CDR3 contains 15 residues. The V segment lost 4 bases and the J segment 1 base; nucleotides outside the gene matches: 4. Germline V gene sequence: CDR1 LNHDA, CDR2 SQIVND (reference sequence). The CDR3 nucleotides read TGTGCCAGTAGTACAGACAGGGCGAGCAATCAGCCCCAGCATTTT. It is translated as CASSTDRASNQPQHF.

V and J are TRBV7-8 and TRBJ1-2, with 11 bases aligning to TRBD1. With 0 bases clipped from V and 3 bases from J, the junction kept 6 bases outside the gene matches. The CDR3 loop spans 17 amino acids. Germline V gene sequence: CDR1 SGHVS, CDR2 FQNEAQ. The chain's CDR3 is CASSLAWTGGGDYGYTF. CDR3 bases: TGTGCCAGCAGCTTAGCGTGGACAGGGGGCGGCGACTATGGCTACACCTTC. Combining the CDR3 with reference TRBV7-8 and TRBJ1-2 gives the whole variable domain GAGVSQSPRYKVAKRGQDVALRCDPISGHVSLFWYQQALGQGPEFLTYFQNEAQLDKSGLPSDRFFAERPEGSVSTLKIQRTQQEDSAVYLCASSLAWTGGGDYGYTFGSGTRLTVV.

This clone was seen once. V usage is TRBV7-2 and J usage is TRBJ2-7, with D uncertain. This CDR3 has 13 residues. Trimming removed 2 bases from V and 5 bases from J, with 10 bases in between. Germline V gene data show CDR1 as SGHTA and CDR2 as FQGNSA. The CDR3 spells CASSLRLRNEQYF. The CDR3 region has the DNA TGTGCCAGCAGCTTAAGGCTCAGGAACGAGCAGTACTTC.

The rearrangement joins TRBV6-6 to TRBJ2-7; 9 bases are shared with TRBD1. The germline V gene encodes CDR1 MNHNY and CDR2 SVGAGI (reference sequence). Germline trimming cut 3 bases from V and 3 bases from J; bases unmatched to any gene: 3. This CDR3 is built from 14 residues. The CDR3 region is CASSYSTGGYEQYF. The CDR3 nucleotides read TGTGCCAGCAGTTATTCGACAGGGGGCTACGAGCAGTACTTC.

CDR3 bases: TGTGCCAGCAGCTTACGAGAGGGAAAGAACACTGAAGCTTTCTTT. It is translated as CASSLREGKNTEAFF. The gene calls are TRBV7-2 and TRBJ1-1; D unresolved. This CDR3 comprises 15 residues. Germline CDR1 is SGHTA and CDR2 is FQGNSA. The V end was cut by 2 bases, the J end by 1 base, with 11 bases between.

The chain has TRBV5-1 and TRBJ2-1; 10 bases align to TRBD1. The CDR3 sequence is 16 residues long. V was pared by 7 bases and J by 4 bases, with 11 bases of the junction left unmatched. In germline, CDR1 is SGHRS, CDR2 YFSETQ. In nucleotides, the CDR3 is TGCGCCAGCGCCGCATCGCCGGGACAGGGGTACAATGAGCAGTTCTTC. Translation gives CASAASPGQGYNEQFF.

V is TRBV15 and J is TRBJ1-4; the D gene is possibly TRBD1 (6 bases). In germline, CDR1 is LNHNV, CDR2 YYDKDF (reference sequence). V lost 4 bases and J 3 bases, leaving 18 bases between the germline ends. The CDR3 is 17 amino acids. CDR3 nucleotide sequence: TGTGCCACCAGCATGGGGCAGGGGTTCTATCCTAATGAAAAACTGTTTTTT. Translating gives CATSMGQGFYPNEKLFF.

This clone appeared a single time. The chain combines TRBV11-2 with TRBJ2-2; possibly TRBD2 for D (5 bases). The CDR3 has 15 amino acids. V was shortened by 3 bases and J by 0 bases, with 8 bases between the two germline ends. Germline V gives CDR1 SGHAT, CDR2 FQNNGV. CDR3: CASSFVRANTGELFF. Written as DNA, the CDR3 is TGTGCCAGCAGCTTTGTGAGGGCGAACACCGGGGAGCTGTTTTTT.

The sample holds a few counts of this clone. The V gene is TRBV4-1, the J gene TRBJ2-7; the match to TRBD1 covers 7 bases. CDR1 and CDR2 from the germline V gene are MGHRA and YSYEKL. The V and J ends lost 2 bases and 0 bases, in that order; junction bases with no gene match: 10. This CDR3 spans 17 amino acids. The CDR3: CASSQPYLRDSSYEQYF. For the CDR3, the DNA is TGCGCCAGCAGCCAACCTTACCTCCGGGACAGCTCCTACGAGCAGTACTTC.

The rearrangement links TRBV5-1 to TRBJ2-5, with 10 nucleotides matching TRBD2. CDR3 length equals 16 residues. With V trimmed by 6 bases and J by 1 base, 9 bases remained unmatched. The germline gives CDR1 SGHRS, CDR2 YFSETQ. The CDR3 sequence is CASIPTSGTLQETQYF. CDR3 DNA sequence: TGCGCCAGCATTCCAACTAGCGGGACCCTCCAAGAGACCCAGTACTTC.

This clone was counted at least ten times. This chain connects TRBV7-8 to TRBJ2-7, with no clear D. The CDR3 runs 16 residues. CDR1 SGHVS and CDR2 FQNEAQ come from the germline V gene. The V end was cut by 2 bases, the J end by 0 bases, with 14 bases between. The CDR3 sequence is CASSLLLGHRSYEQYF. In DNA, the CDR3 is TGTGCCAGCAGCTTACTTCTGGGCCACCGCTCCTACGAGCAGTACTTC.